The rows below give T cell receptor beta chains drawn from one sample of a study of cytomegalovirus exposure and HLA in healthy donors. Sequenced by immunoSEQ multiplex PCR; TCRdb stores in-frame clones only, minus some. The sample consists of under 200,000 clones, about 81% of them appearing once. What was sequenced was PBMCs. The origin of the receptors is a girl between 2 and 10 years old in good health and CMV-seropositive. Each CDR3 is given with its conserved first and last residue. D genes are given only for firm matches. Clone size appears in some rows only: once, few, many, or a class for an expanded clone.

. TRBJ2-7 TRBV7-9 . CSSSLLSRGYEQYF TGTTCCAGCAGCCTACTCTCCAGGGGCTACGAGCAGTACTTC
once TRBJ1-2 TRBV27 TRBD1 CASSLYGQGAVYRYGYTF TGTGCCAGCAGTTTATACGGACAGGGGGCGGTATATCGCTATGGCTACACCTTC
. TRBJ1-3 TRBV9 . CASSVVDYSSGNTIYF TGTGCCAGCAGCGTCGTCGACTACTCATCTGGAAACACCATATATTTT
. TRBJ2-7 TRBV2 . CASSPAYEQYF TGTGCCAGCAGTCCAGCCTACGAGCAGTACTTC
. TRBJ2-3 TRBV6-6 . CASSYSGLTDTQYF TGTGCCAGCAGTTACTCGGGGCTAACAGATACGCAGTATTTT
. TRBJ1-3 TRBV7-9 . CASSLIQGSRSGNTIYF TGTGCCAGCAGCTTAATCCAGGGCTCCCGCTCTGGAAACACCATATATTTT
once TRBJ2-2 TRBV29-1 TRBD1 CSVLRGSVTGELFF TGCAGCGTTCTCAGGGGGTCGGTCACCGGGGAGCTGTTTTTT
. TRBJ2-7 TRBV6-1 TRBD2 CASSEKASGSGEQYF TGTGCCAGCAGTGAAAAGGCTAGCGGGAGTGGCGAGCAGTACTTC
. TRBJ1-1 TRBV28 . CASSLWGGGTEAFF TGTGCCAGCAGTTTATGGGGGGGAGGCACTGAAGCTTTCTTT
. TRBJ2-7 TRBV4-2 . CASSQDAAGKAYEQYF TGTGCCAGCAGCCAAGATGCAGCGGGCAAGGCCTACGAGCAGTACTTC
. TRBJ2-5 TRBV5-1 TRBD2 CASSLGGLAKETQYF TGCGCCAGCAGCTTGGGTGGACTAGCCAAAGAGACCCAGTACTTC
once TRBJ2-5 TRBV2 . CASSGIWTVEGTQYF TGTGCCAGCAGTGGTATCTGGACGGTGGAGGGGACCCAGTACTTC
. TRBJ1-3 TRBV5-6 . CASSAPDTSGNTIYF TGTGCCAGCAGCGCCCCGGACACTTCTGGAAACACCATATATTTT
. TRBJ2-7 TRBV6-1 . CASSEWVGGSYEQYF TGTGCCAGCAGTGAATGGGTGGGAGGTTCCTACGAGCAGTACTTC
. TRBJ1-1 TRBV27 . CASSLRPNPRNTEAFF TGTGCCAGCAGCCTACGCCCGAACCCTCGGAACACTGAAGCTTTCTTT
. TRBJ2-1 TRBV11-3 . CASSPHPSRNEQFF TGTGCCAGCAGCCCCCATCCTAGTAGGAATGAGCAGTTCTTC
. TRBJ2-2 TRBV7-9 . CASSPIPGQRTGELFF TGTGCCAGCAGCCCTATTCCGGGACAAAGAACCGGGGAGCTGTTTTTT
once TRBJ2-1 TRBV2 . CASTAFRELNNEQFF TGTGCCAGCACTGCCTTCCGGGAGTTAAACAATGAGCAGTTCTTC
. TRBJ2-7 TRBV18 TRBD1 CASSPGQGLYEQYF TGTGCCAGCTCACCGGGACAGGGCTTGTACGAGCAGTACTTC
. TRBJ2-1 TRBV5-1 . CASSIVRGTDEQFF TGCGCCAGCAGCATTGTTCGGGGTACGGATGAGCAGTTCTTC
. TRBJ2-3 TRBV10-3 . CATSSTDTQYF TGTGCCACGTCTAGCACAGATACGCAGTATTTT
. TRBJ2-5 TRBV30 TRBD1 CAWSVPDRGTTQYF TGTGCCTGGAGCGTCCCCGACAGGGGCACGACCCAGTACTTC
. TRBJ2-3 TRBV6-5 . CATRSSTDTQYF TGTGCCACGCGGTCTAGCACAGATACGCAGTATTTT
. TRBJ2-1 TRBV6-6 . CASRPRAVYNEQFF TGTGCCAGCAGGCCCAGAGCGGTCTACAATGAGCAGTTCTTC
. TRBJ2-2 TRBV9 . CASSVGPAGELFF TGTGCCAGCAGCGTAGGTCCAGCCGGGGAGCTGTTTTTT
. TRBJ1-5 TRBV30 . CAWSVQGPQHF TGTGCCTGGAGTGTACAGGGGCCCCAGCATTTT
. TRBJ2-2 TRBV27 . CASSLSDGELFF TGTGCCAGCAGTTTAAGCGACGGGGAGCTGTTTTTT
. TRBJ2-1 TRBV2 . CASRGLRGYNEQFF TGTGCCAGCAGGGGGTTACGGGGCTACAATGAGCAGTTCTTC
. TRBJ1-1 TRBV10-3 . CAIRILGSTEAFF TGTGCCATCAGGATCCTGGGGAGCACTGAAGCTTTCTTT
. TRBJ2-7 TRBV5-8 . CASSPNNRAGYEQYF TGTGCCAGCAGCCCGAACAACAGGGCAGGCTACGAGCAGTACTTC
few TRBJ1-3 TRBV5-1 TRBD1 CASSPILGQGARGNTIYF TGCGCCAGCAGCCCTATTCTCGGACAGGGAGCGCGGGGAAACACCATATATTTT
few TRBJ2-7 TRBV5-5 TRBD2 CASSLILAGAGEQYF TGTGCCAGCAGCTTGATCCTAGCGGGAGCGGGGGAGCAGTACTTC
. TRBJ2-7 TRBV21-1 . CASSKARRDYEQYF TGTGCCAGCAGCAAAGCCAGACGGGACTACGAGCAGTACTTC
. TRBJ2-3 TRBV30 . CAWSRFRVTDTQYF TGTGCCTGGAGTAGGTTCAGGGTTACAGATACGCAGTATTTT
. TRBJ1-4 TRBV6-6 TRBD1 CASSYGPGGSSEKLFF TGTGCCAGCAGTTACGGCCCAGGGGGGAGTAGTGAAAAACTGTTTTTT
. TRBJ1-5 TRBV5-1 . CASSLEPTGVNQPQHF TGCGCCAGCAGCTTGGAACCCACGGGGGTCAATCAGCCCCAGCATTTT
. TRBJ2-7 TRBV27 . CASSAPGGLEQYF TGTGCCAGCAGTGCCCCCGGGGGGCTAGAGCAGTACTTC
. TRBJ2-1 TRBV9 . CASSEEGLGNNEQFF TGTGCCAGCAGCGAAGAGGGCCTAGGGAACAATGAGCAGTTCTTC
. TRBJ1-1 TRBV5-4 TRBD1 CASSFPGTAITEAFF TGTGCCAGCAGCTTCCCGGGGACAGCGATCACTGAAGCTTTCTTT
. TRBJ2-3 TRBV5-6 TRBD1 CASSFLDRGKADTQYF TGTGCCAGCAGCTTCCTCGACAGGGGGAAGGCAGATACGCAGTATTTT
. TRBJ1-2 TRBV30 . CAWSAPGEGYTF TGTGCCTGGAGTGCCCCAGGGGAGGGCTACACCTTC
. TRBJ2-5 TRBV7-9 TRBD2 CASSLAGTIQETQYF TGTGCCAGCAGCTTAGCCGGGACTATACAAGAGACCCAGTACTTC